This T cell receptor beta chain was identified during a study of early T cells in non-severe SARS-CoV-2 infection. Study background: It was bulk RNA from unsorted whole blood that was sequenced, and the chains were unpaired. Study observations and caveats: Lookups in VDJdb leaned toward anti-spike CD8 responses and missed private and CD4 specificities.

This clonotype has a handful of counts. No antigen is known for it. Germline V gene sequence: CDR1 SNHLY, CDR2 FYNNEI. V lost 7 bases and J lost 1; bases outside the gene matches: 9. CDR3 length equals 15 residues. The TCR library protocol was used to attach unique molecular identifiers. These identifiers were attached to individual cDNA molecules. TCRdb used MiXCR to reprocess the 5' RACE reads, holding one entry per CDR3 protein. The sample shows more than 55,000 distinct CDR3 sequences, 8.9% of them seen only once. This receptor was obtained from an adult who was a healthcare worker with PCR-confirmed SARS-CoV-2 infection or an uninfected control (not recorded which). The V gene is TRBV2, the J gene TRBJ2-7, with 8 bases lining up with TRBD2. The sequenced sample consisted of whole blood. CDR3 loop: CASMRQAGESYEQYF. CDR3 DNA sequence: TGTGCCAGCATGAGACAAGCGGGAGAGTCCTACGAGCAGTACTTC.